This entry describes one T cell receptor beta chain. The antigen remains unidentified. This sample is part of a study of T cell repertoires in cytomegalovirus infection. Study at large: Indications came from public TCR beta signatures; they pointed to CMV infection and to a matching HLA type. Study-level points and caveats: The response measured ex vivo was dominated by TCR beta clonotypes (HLA-C-restricted and CMV-specific).

TCRdb re-analysed the reads in MiXCR, keeping a single row per CDR3 protein. The top ten hold 70% to 90% of the sample, which has roughly 49,000 distinct CDR3 sequences, roughly 22% seen once. This clonotype was sampled from a human donor in good health (CMV status not recorded). Some clones in this sample may be carry-over from other donors' samples. This sample comprised CD8+ T cells from cultured PBMCs, obtained from culture after CMV antigen stimulation.

CDR3 nucleotides: TGTGCCAGCAGTTACTCTCTTGACCTTTACGAGCAGTACTTC. It translates to CASSYSLDLYEQYF. The genes are TRBV6-5 and TRBJ2-7; D is unresolved. Trimming took 0 bases from V and 4 from J, leaving 10 bases between them. This CDR3 spans 14 amino acids. Germline V gene lookup returns CDR1 MNHEY and CDR2 SVGAGI.